The 4 T cell receptor beta chains in this list originate from one sample, sequenced in a study of blood T cells in healthy people across ages (dated by TCRdb to the mid-2010s). Library preparation employed 5' RACE. TCRdb lists the instrument as Illumina HiSeq 2500. A second PCR of roughly 7 to 11 cycles was performed with a sample-barcoded 5' primer and a J-beta primer mix. The public reads were quality trimmed at Q25 with fastp and then assembled into clones with MiXCR by TCRdb, keeping productive beta chains. Identical CDR3 proteins give one entry, which carries the most common genes and DNA. The sample includes approximately 1.5 million distinct CDR3 sequences, with roughly 43% observed a single time. Less than 5% of the sample is in the top ten clones. Material: blood. The receptor source for this set is a woman aged 18-29 years in good health.

The V gene is TRBV18, the J gene TRBJ1-1; the D is unclear. The V end was cut by 3 bases, the J end by 7 bases, with 9 bases between. This CDR3 has 12 amino acids. Germline values: CDR1 KGHSH, CDR2 LQKENI. The DNA for the CDR3 is TGTGCCAGCTCACCGAGCGGATTTGAAGCTTTCTTT. Translation gives CASSPSGFEAFF.

V usage is TRBV6-6 and J usage is TRBJ1-4, with 7 bases lining up with TRBD1. V lost 2 bases, J lost 2 bases, and 2 bases stayed unmatched. This CDR3 has 15 amino acids. Germline CDR1 MNHNY, CDR2 SVGAGI (reference sequence). The CDR3 coding sequence is TGTGCCAGCAGTTACACGGGACAGACTAATGAAAAACTGTTTTTT. This translates into CASSYTGQTNEKLFF.

The CDR3 region is CASNTGGLEQYF. In DNA, the CDR3 is TGTGCCAGCAATACAGGGGGCCTCGAGCAGTACTTC. The rearrangement joins TRBV28 to TRBJ2-7, with 9 bases fitting TRBD1. Germline V gives CDR1 MDHEN, CDR2 SYDVKM. V trimming: 7 bases; J trimming: 6 bases; junction bases outside the gene matches: 4. The CDR3 is 12 residues long.

This clonotype was seen repeatedly, ten times or more. The chain links TRBV13 to TRBJ2-1; the D is unclear. CDR1 PRHDT and CDR2 FYEKMQ come from the germline V gene (reference sequence). The germline V and J ends were trimmed by 5 bases and 8 bases, with 10 bases remaining between them. The CDR3 runs 12 residues. CDR3 nucleotides: TGTGCCAGCAGCCCCCTCCTCCATGAGCAGTTCTTC. Amino acid sequence: CASSPLLHEQFF.